This passage covers 9 T cell receptor beta chains from one sample sequenced in a study of blood T cells in healthy people across ages. The second PCR ran about 6 to 11 cycles with a sample-barcoded 5' primer and J-beta primers. TCRdb re-called the 5' RACE reads with MiXCR, one entry per CDR3 protein. The sample includes 650,000 to 1,000,000 distinct CDR3 sequences, roughly 40% of them seen just once. The specimen was blood. These receptors all come from a man younger than 35 in good health.

This chain joins TRBV7-2 and TRBJ2-5, with D maybe TRBD1 (5 bases). The J call may be in error: the DNA end matches TRBJ2-4 better. Germline lookup yields CDR1 SGHTA and CDR2 FQGNSA. CDR3 length: 14 amino acids. CDR3 in DNA: TGTGCCAGCAGCCCTATCCAGGGAAAAAACATTCAGTACTTC. Amino acid sequence: CASSPIQGKNIQYF.

The sample holds a few counts of this clonotype. The chain carries TRBV29-1 and TRBJ2-5, with 10 bases fitting TRBD2. The CDR3 is 15 residues long. The ends lost 5 bases at V and 3 bases at J; junction bases unmatched: 9. CDR1 and CDR2 (germline): SQVTM, ANQGSEA. CDR3 DNA sequence: TGCAGCGTTTGTTATGGTAGCGGGGGGAAAGAGACCCAGTACTTC. Translated, it gives CSVCYGSGGKETQYF.

The rearrangement links TRBV20-1 to TRBJ2-4; possibly TRBD2 for D (6 bases). The J call is doubtful: the DNA matches TRBJ2-5 better. This CDR3 has 16 amino acids. Germline V gives CDR1 DFQATT, CDR2 SNEGSKA (reference sequence). In DNA form, the CDR3 reads TGCAGTGCTCCCTCCCTAAGCGGGCTCCCCCAAGAGACCCAGTACTTC. This codes for CSAPSLSGLPQETQYF.

DNA for the CDR3: TGTGCCAGCAGTTACGACAGGGTAAGGTTCTTC. Translation gives CASSYDRVRFF. The chain combines TRBV12-3 or TRBV12-4 with TRBJ2-1; TRBD1 aligns across 7 bases. The length of the CDR3 is 11 residues. Trimming at V came to 4 bases and at J to 15 bases, leaving 6 bases not matched to a gene.

On this clonotype: Being one base from a much bigger clone, this may be a read error. The V call is TRBV4-1, the J call TRBJ2-5, with TRBD2 matching 7 bases. The CDR3 is made up of 16 amino acids. Germline CDR1 reads MGHRA; CDR2 reads YSYEKL. With V trimmed by 0 bases and J by 13 bases, 17 bases remained unmatched. The DNA of the CDR3 is TGCGCCAGCAGCCAAGATGGCCCGGGGGGAGTTTACGAGCGGTACTTC. Translated, it gives CASSQDGPGGVYERYF.

This clonotype has at least ten counts. The V call is TRBV20-1, the J call TRBJ2-4; TRBD2 matches at 10 bases. V lost 4 bases, J lost 0 bases, and 18 bases stayed unmatched. Germline-derived CDR1 and CDR2 are DFQATT and SNEGSKA (reference sequence). The CDR3 spans 20 residues. The CDR3 bases are TGCAGTGCTAAAGGGCCCATAGCGGGGGGACCCCTCTCAGCCAAAAACATTCAGTACTTC. Residues: CSAKGPIAGGPLSAKNIQYF.

This clonotype was observed many times. The chain recombines TRBV10-3 with TRBJ2-7; D gene uncertain. The germline gives CDR1 ENHRY, CDR2 SYGVKD. The CDR3 is made up of 12 amino acids. V gave up 6 bases and J gave up 6 bases, with 12 bases separating them. The CDR3 sequence is CAIRSNWVEQYF. The DNA for the CDR3 is TGTGCCATCAGATCCAACTGGGTCGAGCAGTACTTC.

The chain links TRBV2 to TRBJ2-1, with a weak D call TRBD1 (6 bases). This CDR3 region has 13 residues. Germline loops: CDR1 SNHLY, CDR2 FYNNEI. Trimming left V 2 bases short and J 15 bases short, with 17 bases between. The CDR3 here is CASSEWAGEEGFF. DNA for the CDR3: TGTGCCAGCAGTGAATGGGCAGGGGAAGAGGGGTTCTTC.

This clonotype was seen a handful of times. The rearrangement links TRBV29-1 to TRBJ2-3; TRBD2 matches at 7 bases. V dropped 8 bases and J dropped 6; count of bases not matched to a gene: 11. The V gene's germline CDR1 is SQVTM and CDR2 ANQGSEA. The CDR3 has 13 amino acids. The CDR3 bases are TGCAGCTGGTTAAGCGGGGCGGCTGATACGCAGTATTTT. It yields the protein CSWLSGAADTQYF.